These 6 T cell receptor beta chains originate from one sample sequenced in a study of beta chain features in type 1 diabetes. Findings and caveats of the study: Researchers report that Type 1 diabetes patients had moderately but significantly shorter TCRB CDR3s across all four CD4+ subsets.

What was sequenced were expressed TCRB transcripts, since all of the isolated RNA had been reverse transcribed. Generated by immunoSEQ multiplex PCR, the TCRdb table keeps only in-frame clones and is missing some. This sample carries around 180,000 clones, roughly 8% of them seen once, and the ten largest clones take 0.94%. Their target antigens are unknown. The specimen sequenced was central memory CD4+ T cells from blood. Receptors were obtained from a middle-aged woman with type 1 diabetes.

The chain joins TRBV5-6 to TRBJ1-2, with TRBD1 as a possible D gene (5 bases). This CDR3 region has 15 residues. V lost 3 bases, J lost 7 bases, and 19 bases lay in between. The germline CDR1 and CDR2 sequences are SGHDT and YYEEEE. CDR3 sequence: CASSSFQRGVVGYTF. The CDR3 DNA follows: TGTGCCAGCAGCTCCTTTCAAAGGGGCGTGGTTGGCTACACCTTC.

A few counts support this clone. The chain is built from TRBV18 and TRBJ2-7; D possibly corresponds to TRBD1 (6 bases). CDR1 and CDR2 (germline): KGHSH, LQKENI. CDR3 length: 14 residues. V dropped 3 bases and J dropped 4 bases, with 13 bases sitting between them. CDR3 region: CASSPGTLKYEQYF. The CDR3, as DNA: TGTGCCAGCTCACCCGGGACACTCAAATACGAGCAGTACTTC.

V gene TRBV9 combines with J gene TRBJ1-2; D is ambiguous. The V and J ends lost 0 bases and 8 bases respectively, with 11 bases between them. Germline assignment: CDR1 SGDLS and CDR2 YYNGEE. The CDR3 contains 13 residues. For the CDR3, the DNA is TGTGCCAGCAGCGTAGAGACTAATGAGGGCTACACCTTC. It specifies CASSVETNEGYTF. The whole variable domain, remainder taken from reference TRBV9 and TRBJ1-2, is DSGVTQTPKHLITATGQRVTLRCSPRSGDLSVYWYQQSLDQGLQFLIQYYNGEERAKGNILERFSAQQFPDLHSELNLSSLELGDSALYFCASSVETNEGYTFGSGTRLTVV.

The gene calls are TRBV5-1 and TRBJ2-1, with D possibly TRBD2 on 6 matching bases. Germline V gene sequence: CDR1 SGHRS, CDR2 YFSETQ. Trimming left V 0 bases short and J 2 bases short, with 6 bases between. This CDR3 has 14 amino acids. The CDR3 DNA sequence: TGCGCCAGCAGCTTGGCGGGAGCCTACAATGAGCAGTTCTTC. Translation: CASSLAGAYNEQFF.

The chain has TRBV5-1 and TRBJ2-5; 7 bases are a match to TRBD1. The junction had 8 bases not matched to a gene; V was cut back by 4 bases and J by 5 bases. Germline CDR1 SGHRS, CDR2 YFSETQ. The CDR3 length is 14 residues. The CDR3 reads CASSGEGAGETQYF. DNA for the CDR3: TGCGCCAGCAGCGGAGAGGGGGCTGGGGAGACCCAGTACTTC.

The V call is TRBV7-2, the J call TRBJ1-6; 7 nucleotides match TRBD1. The CDR3 totals 13 residues. Germline assignment: CDR1 SGHTA and CDR2 FQGNSA. V was pared by 8 bases and J by 8 bases, with 6 bases of the junction left unmatched. CDR3 in amino acids: CASGGQNYSPLHF. DNA of the CDR3: TGTGCCAGCGGGGGACAGAACTATTCACCCCTCCACTTT.